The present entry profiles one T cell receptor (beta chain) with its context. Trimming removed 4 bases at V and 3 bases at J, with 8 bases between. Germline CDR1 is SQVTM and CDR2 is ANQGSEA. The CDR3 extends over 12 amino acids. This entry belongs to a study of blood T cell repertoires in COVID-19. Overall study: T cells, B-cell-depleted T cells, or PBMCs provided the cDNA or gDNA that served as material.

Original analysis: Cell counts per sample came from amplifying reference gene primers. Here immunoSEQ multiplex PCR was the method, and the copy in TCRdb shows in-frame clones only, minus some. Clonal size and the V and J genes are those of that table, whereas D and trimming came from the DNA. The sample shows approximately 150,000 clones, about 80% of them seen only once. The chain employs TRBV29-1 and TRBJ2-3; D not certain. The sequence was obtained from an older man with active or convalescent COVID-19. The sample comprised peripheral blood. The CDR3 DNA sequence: TGCAGCGTTGCCCCCTCTACAGATACGCAGTATTTT. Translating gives CSVAPSTDTQYF.